The 22 T cell receptor beta chains below were found in one sample sequenced in a study of T cell changes during pregnancy in multiple sclerosis. Profiling relied on immunoSEQ multiplex PCR, and the TCRdb table lists in-frame clones only, not all of them. Of around 45,000 clones in the sample, about nine tenths were seen once. The material was CD4+ T cells from peripheral blood mononuclear cells, obtained in the third trimester of pregnancy. The receptors here all came from a female donor with multiple sclerosis, enrolled in a pregnancy study.

The CDR3 sequence is CASSEVWGQSSYNEQFF. The CDR3 nucleotides read TGTGCCAGCAGTGAAGTATGGGGCCAGAGCTCCTACAATGAGCAGTTCTTC. The gene calls are TRBV25-1 and TRBJ2-1, with D possibly matching TRBD1 (5 bases). This CDR3 region has 17 residues. CDR1 MGHDK and CDR2 SYGVNS come from the germline V gene. V was clipped by 2 bases and J by 0 bases, with 14 bases between them.

V gene TRBV10-3 combines with J gene TRBJ1-1; 8 nucleotides agree with TRBD1. CDR1 is ENHRY, CDR2 SYGVKD, per germline. CDR3 length: 14 residues. Trimming at V came to 6 bases and at J to 1 base, leaving 4 bases not matched to a gene. The CDR3 protein is CAIRPGQANTEAFF. CDR3 in DNA: TGTGCCATCAGACCGGGACAGGCGAACACTGAAGCTTTCTTT.

The rearrangement uses TRBV28 and TRBJ1-1; 7 nucleotides match TRBD1. This CDR3 comprises 14 residues. Germline-derived CDR1 and CDR2 are MDHEN and SYDVKM. After removal of 6 bases from V and 1 base from J, the junction contained 5 bases not matched to a gene. As DNA, the CDR3 is TGTGCCAGCAGGGGGGACAGACCGAACACTGAAGCTTTCTTT. Its protein product is CASRGDRPNTEAFF.

The CDR3 region has the DNA TGTGCCAGCAGTCCCCCAACAGGCACCTACGAGCAGTACTTC. Protein sequence: CASSPPTGTYEQYF. This chain joins TRBV6-6 and TRBJ2-7, with a possible D match to TRBD1 (5 bases). The V end lost 5 bases, the J end lost 2 bases, and 13 bases lay between the germline ends. The CDR3 spans 14 residues. The germline V gene encodes CDR1 MNHNY and CDR2 SVGAGI (reference sequence).

The V call is TRBV15, the J call TRBJ2-1, with D uncertain. Trimming removed 0 bases at V and 6 bases at J, with 12 bases between. The CDR3 is made up of 15 amino acids. The germline gives CDR1 LNHNV, CDR2 YYDKDF (reference sequence). CDR3 residues: CATSREPVAVNEQFF. The CDR3 coding sequence is TGTGCCACCAGCAGAGAGCCGGTAGCAGTCAATGAGCAGTTCTTC.

The chain employs TRBV18 and TRBJ1-5; possible D gene TRBD1, 6 bases. Trimming cost V 4 bases and J 4 bases, with 11 bases left between them. This CDR3 is built from 14 residues. In germline, CDR1 is KGHSH, CDR2 LQKENI. The CDR3 bases are TGTGCCAGCTCACGCGGACAGAGTAATCAGCCCCAGCATTTT. Encoded protein: CASSRGQSNQPQHF.

This clone came up once. V usage is TRBV18 and J usage is TRBJ2-4, with 7 bases identical to TRBD2. Germline V CDR1 and CDR2: KGHSH, LQKENI. CDR3 length: 18 residues. The J segment lost 9 bases and the V segment lost 2 bases, leaving 19 bases of the junction unmatched. The CDR3 is CASSPTGDARLASGIQYF. Here the CDR3 DNA reads TGTGCCAGCTCACCAACGGGGGACGCGCGACTAGCTAGCGGCATTCAGTACTTC.

The V gene is TRBV4-2, the J gene TRBJ2-6, with D maybe TRBD1 (5 bases). V lost 4 bases and J 0 bases, leaving 10 bases between the germline ends. This CDR3 spans 16 amino acids. Germline V gene lookup returns CDR1 LGHNA and CDR2 YNFKEQ. The CDR3 sequence is CASSRGIPSGANVLTF. CDR3 nucleotides: TGTGCCAGCAGCCGGGGCATCCCCTCTGGGGCCAACGTCCTGACTTTC.

The CDR3 reads CASSMATTNEKLFF. Written as DNA, the CDR3 is TGTGCCAGTAGTATGGCCACAACTAATGAAAAACTGTTTTTT. The chain carries TRBV19 and TRBJ1-4; no clear D. The CDR3 is made up of 14 amino acids. The germline gives CDR1 LNHDA, CDR2 SQIVND (reference sequence). With 3 bases removed from V and 0 bases from J, the gap between germline ends came to 5 bases.

The rearrangement uses TRBV6-1 and TRBJ1-5; 8 positions match TRBD1. CDR1 and CDR2 (germline): MNHNS, SASEGT. The CDR3 contains 12 residues. V shed 3 bases and J 13 bases; nucleotides not matched to a gene: 5. The CDR3 spells CASSERDRPQHF. DNA of the CDR3: TGTGCCAGCAGTGAGAGGGACAGGCCACAGCATTTT.

The rearrangement joins TRBV20-1 to TRBJ2-5; the D gene is possibly TRBD1 (5 bases). Germline-derived CDR1 and CDR2 are DFQATT and SNEGSKA (reference sequence). This CDR3 has 10 residues. With 6 bases removed from V and 3 bases from J, the gap between germline ends came to 5 bases. This CDR3 reads CSADKETQYF. The CDR3 nucleotides read TGCAGTGCGGACAAAGAGACCCAGTACTTC.

The rearrangement uses TRBV14 and TRBJ2-5; D not resolved. The germline V gene has CDR1 SGHDN and CDR2 FVKESK. The CDR3 runs 11 residues. The V and J ends lost 1 base and 6 bases respectively, with 3 bases between them. CDR3: CASSQGQTQYF. The DNA of the CDR3 is TGTGCCAGCAGCCAAGGGCAGACCCAGTACTTC.

This chain connects TRBV19 to TRBJ1-3, with 8 bases identical to TRBD1. Trimming cost V 5 bases and J 1 base; bases outside gene matches: 16. Germline V gene lookup returns CDR1 LNHDA and CDR2 SQIVND (reference sequence). This CDR3 contains 19 residues. In DNA form, the CDR3 reads TGTGCCAGTAGTGGTAGTCTGGGAGAACAGGGGGTTTCTGGAAACACCATATATTTT. Encoded protein: CASSGSLGEQGVSGNTIYF.

This rearrangement joins TRBV16 to TRBJ1-5; a possible D gene is TRBD1 (5 bases). V was pared by 3 bases and J by 2 bases, with 17 bases between. The CDR3 runs to 17 residues. In germline, CDR1 is KGHSY, CDR2 FQNENV. The CDR3 bases are TGTGCCAGCAGCCAGCCAAGGGGCAGGGCTGGCAATCAGCCCCAGCATTTT. Amino acids: CASSQPRGRAGNQPQHF.

The J gene is TRBJ2-5, the V gene TRBV5-1; possibly TRBD2 for D (5 bases). This CDR3 is 13 amino acids long. Germline V gene sequence: CDR1 SGHRS, CDR2 YFSETQ. The germline V and J ends were trimmed by 5 bases and 4 bases, with 12 bases remaining between them. CDR3 sequence: CASSEGRGETQYF. The DNA of the CDR3 is TGCGCCAGCAGTGAGGGAAGAGGAGAGACCCAGTACTTC.

This rearrangement joins TRBV28 to TRBJ1-3; D gene uncertain. Germline CDR1 is MDHEN and CDR2 is SYDVKM. The CDR3 sequence is 16 residues long. V was trimmed by 6 bases and J by 1 base, leaving 16 bases between them. CDR3 bases: TGTGCCAGCAGCTTGTCGGCGTCAGGTTCTGGAAACACCATATATTTT. Translation gives CASSLSASGSGNTIYF.

The chain carries TRBV18 and TRBJ1-1, with a tentative D call TRBD1 (5 bases). The CDR3 contains 15 residues. V shed 3 bases and J shed 0 bases, with 11 bases lying between them. Germline assignment: CDR1 KGHSH and CDR2 LQKENI. CDR3 sequence reads: CASSPVRQLNTEAFF. The CDR3, as DNA: TGTGCCAGCTCACCGGTAAGACAGTTGAACACTGAAGCTTTCTTT.

This sequence joins TRBV5-1 and TRBJ2-4; 9 bases map to TRBD1. The CDR3 length is 17 residues. V dropped 4 bases and J dropped 0; count of bases not matched to a gene: 8. Germline loops: CDR1 SGHRS, CDR2 YFSETQ. CDR3 nucleotides: TGCGCCAGCAGCCCGGGACAGGGAGTGTTAGCCAAAAACATTCAGTACTTC. Translated: CASSPGQGVLAKNIQYF.

This chain joins TRBV7-6 and TRBJ2-7, with a possible D match to TRBD2 (7 bases). From germline, CDR1 is SGHVS and CDR2 FNYEAQ. The CDR3 sequence is 16 residues long. The germline V and J ends were trimmed by 1 base and 2 bases, with 15 bases remaining between them. The CDR3 DNA is TGTGCCAGCAGCTTAGGGGGGGGCGGGGGAACCTACGAGCAGTACTTC. Amino acid sequence: CASSLGGGGGTYEQYF. Combining the CDR3 with reference TRBV7-6 and TRBJ2-7 gives the whole variable domain GAGVSQSPRYKVTKRGQDVALRCDPISGHVSLYWYRQALGQGPEFLTYFNYEAQQDKSGLPNDRFSAERPEGSISTLTIQRTEQRDSAMYRCASSLGGGGGTYEQYFGPGTRLTVT.

The J gene is TRBJ2-2, the V gene TRBV11-2; 7 bases align to TRBD1. Germline V gene lookup returns CDR1 SGHAT and CDR2 FQNNGV. Losses at the gene ends were 6 bases for V and 2 bases for J; bases not matched to a gene: 9. The CDR3 runs 16 residues. The CDR3 spells CASRKPGQKNTGELFF. CDR3 nucleotides: TGTGCCAGCAGAAAACCGGGACAGAAAAACACCGGGGAGCTGTTTTTT. Combining the CDR3 with reference TRBV11-2 and TRBJ2-2 gives the whole variable domain EAGVAQSPRYKIIEKRQSVAFWCNPISGHATLYWYQQILGQGPKLLIQFQNNGVVDDSQLPKDRFSAERLKGVDSTLKIQPAKLEDSAVYLCASRKPGQKNTGELFFGEGSRLTVL.

The chain has TRBV5-4 and TRBJ2-1, with 9 positions matching TRBD1. Germline V CDR1 and CDR2: SGHNT, YYREEE (reference sequence). The CDR3 sequence is 16 residues long. J lost 4 bases, V lost 2 bases, and 7 bases had no gene match. CDR3 residues: CASSLPGTGTYNEQFF. CDR3 in DNA: TGTGCCAGCAGCTTACCCGGGACAGGGACTTACAATGAGCAGTTCTTC.

The chain couples TRBV5-4 to TRBJ2-5, with TRBD2 matching over 8 bases. With 3 bases clipped from V and 4 bases from J, the junction kept 8 bases outside the gene matches. The CDR3 has 15 residues. Germline V CDR1 and CDR2: SGHNT, YYREEE (reference sequence). In nucleotides, the CDR3 is TGTGCCAGCAGCTCAACTGCGGGAGGAGTAGAGACCCAGTACTTC. The encoded protein is CASSSTAGGVETQYF.